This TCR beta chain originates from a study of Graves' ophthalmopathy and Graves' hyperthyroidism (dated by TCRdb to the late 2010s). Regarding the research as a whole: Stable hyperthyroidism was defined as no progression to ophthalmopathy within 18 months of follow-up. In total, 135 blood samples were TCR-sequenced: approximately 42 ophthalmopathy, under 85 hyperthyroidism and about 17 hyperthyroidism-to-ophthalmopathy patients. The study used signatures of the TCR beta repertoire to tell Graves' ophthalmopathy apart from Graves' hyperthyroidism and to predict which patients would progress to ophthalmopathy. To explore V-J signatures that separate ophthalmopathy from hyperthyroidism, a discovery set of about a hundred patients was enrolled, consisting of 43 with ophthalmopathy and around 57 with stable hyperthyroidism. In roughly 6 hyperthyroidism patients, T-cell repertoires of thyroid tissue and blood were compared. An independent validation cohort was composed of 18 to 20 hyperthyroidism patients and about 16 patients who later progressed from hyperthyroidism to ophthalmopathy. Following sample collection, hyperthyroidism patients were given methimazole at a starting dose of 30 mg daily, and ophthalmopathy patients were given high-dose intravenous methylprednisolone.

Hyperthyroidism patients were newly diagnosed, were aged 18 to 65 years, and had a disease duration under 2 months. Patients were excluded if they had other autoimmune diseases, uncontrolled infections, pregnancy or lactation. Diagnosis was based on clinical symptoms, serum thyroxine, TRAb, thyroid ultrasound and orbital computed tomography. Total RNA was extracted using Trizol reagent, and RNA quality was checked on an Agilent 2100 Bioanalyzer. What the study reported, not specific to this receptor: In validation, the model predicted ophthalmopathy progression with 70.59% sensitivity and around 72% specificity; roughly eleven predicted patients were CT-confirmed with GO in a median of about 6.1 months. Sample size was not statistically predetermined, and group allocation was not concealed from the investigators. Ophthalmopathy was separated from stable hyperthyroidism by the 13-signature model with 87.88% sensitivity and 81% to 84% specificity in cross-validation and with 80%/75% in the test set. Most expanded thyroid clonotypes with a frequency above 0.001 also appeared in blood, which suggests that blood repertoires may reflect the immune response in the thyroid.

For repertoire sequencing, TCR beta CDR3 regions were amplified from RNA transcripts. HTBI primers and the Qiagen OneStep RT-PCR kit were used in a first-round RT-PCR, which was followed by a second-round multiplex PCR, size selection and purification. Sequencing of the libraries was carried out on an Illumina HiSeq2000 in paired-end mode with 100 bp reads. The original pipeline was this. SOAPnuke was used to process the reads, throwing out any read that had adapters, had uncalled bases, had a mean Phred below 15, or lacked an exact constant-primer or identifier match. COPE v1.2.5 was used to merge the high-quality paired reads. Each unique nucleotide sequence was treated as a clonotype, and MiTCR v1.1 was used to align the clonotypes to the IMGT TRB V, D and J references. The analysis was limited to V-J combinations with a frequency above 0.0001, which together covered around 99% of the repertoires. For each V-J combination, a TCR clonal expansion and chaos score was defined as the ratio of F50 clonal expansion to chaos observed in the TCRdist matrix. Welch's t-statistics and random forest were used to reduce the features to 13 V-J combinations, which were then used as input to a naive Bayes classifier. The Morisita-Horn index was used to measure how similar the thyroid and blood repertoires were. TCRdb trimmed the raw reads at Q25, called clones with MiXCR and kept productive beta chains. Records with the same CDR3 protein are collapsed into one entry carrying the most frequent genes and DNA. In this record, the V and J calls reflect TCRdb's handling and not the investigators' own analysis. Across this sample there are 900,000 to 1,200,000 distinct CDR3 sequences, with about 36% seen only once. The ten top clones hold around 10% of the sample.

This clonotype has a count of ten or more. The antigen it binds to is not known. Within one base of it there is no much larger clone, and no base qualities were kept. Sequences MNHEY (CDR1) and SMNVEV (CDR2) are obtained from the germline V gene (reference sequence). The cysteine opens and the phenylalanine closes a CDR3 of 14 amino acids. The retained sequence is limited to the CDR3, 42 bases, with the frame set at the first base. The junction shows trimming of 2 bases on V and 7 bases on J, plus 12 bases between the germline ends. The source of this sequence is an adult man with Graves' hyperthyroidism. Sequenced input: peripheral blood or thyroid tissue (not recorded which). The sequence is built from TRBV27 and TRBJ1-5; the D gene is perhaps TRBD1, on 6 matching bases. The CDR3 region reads CASSLNRDSQPQHF. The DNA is TGTGCCAGCAGTTTAAACAGGGATAGCCAGCCCCAGCATTTT.